The 6 T cell receptor beta chains given below trace back to one sample, sequenced in a study of graft-versus-host responses after intestinal transplantation. The data were produced by immunoSEQ multiplex PCR, yet TCRdb's version contains in-frame clones alone and is incomplete. The sample records more than 100,000 clones, approximately 95% being singletons. No cognate antigen is known for these TCRs. The sequenced sample was unstimulated CD8+ T cells sorted from spleen or lymph node cells, obtained before intestinal transplant. The source is a human donor who received an intestinal transplant.

This chain uses TRBV28 with TRBJ2-7, with D possibly TRBD2 on 6 matching bases. The CDR3 contains 14 residues. Trimming removed 3 bases at V and 3 bases at J, with 12 bases between. The V gene's germline CDR1 is MDHEN and CDR2 SYDVKM. CDR3 protein: CASSFSVGGYEQYF. The CDR3 DNA sequence: TGTGCCAGCAGTTTCTCCGTGGGAGGCTACGAGCAGTACTTC.

The rearrangement uses TRBV2 and TRBJ2-1; D is perhaps TRBD1 or TRBD2 (5 bases each). CDR1 and CDR2 (germline): SNHLY, FYNNEI. V lost 10 bases and J lost 4, with 32 bases in between. The CDR3 extends over 19 amino acids. The DNA for the CDR3 is TGTGCCACCCCAGGGAGCCCGCCGGACGCTTCACAGGCTTACAATGAGCAGTTCTTC. Translating gives CATPGSPPDASQAYNEQFF.

The chain's CDR3 is CASSRLGHTSTNSGANVLTF. CDR3 in DNA: TGTGCCAGCTCACGTTTGGGACACACATCGACCAACTCTGGGGCCAACGTCCTGACTTTC. The V and J genes are TRBV18 and TRBJ2-6, with D possibly TRBD1 on 6 matching bases. CDR1 KGHSH and CDR2 LQKENI come from the germline V gene. V shed 4 bases and J shed 0 bases, with 22 bases lying between them. This CDR3 region has 20 residues.

About this clone: The same CDR3 also results from other DNA sequences found in this sample. The chain carries TRBV5-1 and TRBJ2-7; 8 bases map to TRBD2. Germline CDR1 and CDR2: SGHRS and YFSETQ. J lost 4 bases, V lost 4 bases, and 10 bases had no gene match. The CDR3 sequence is 15 residues long. The CDR3 nucleotides are TGCGCCAGCAGCCCAACAACCGGGGGGGGATACGAGCAGTACTTC. Protein sequence: CASSPTTGGGYEQYF.

This chain joins TRBV7-3 and TRBJ2-1, with D uncertain. CDR1 is SGHTA and CDR2 is FQGTGA in the germline V gene. Trimming stripped 2 bases from V and 8 bases from J, with 16 bases between. The CDR3 spans 15 residues. The CDR3 reads CASSLESRSVDEQFF. The CDR3 DNA is TGTGCCAGCAGCTTAGAGAGCCGCAGTGTCGATGAGCAGTTCTTC.

This clone was observed a single time. This rearrangement joins TRBV5-6 to TRBJ2-5; TRBD1 agrees at 9 bases. Losses at the gene ends were 4 bases for V and 3 bases for J; bases not matched to a gene: 7. Germline V lookup: CDR1 SGHDT, CDR2 YYEEEE. The CDR3 loop spans 15 amino acids. The CDR3: CASSNTGGAEETQYF. DNA of the CDR3: TGTGCCAGCAGCAACACAGGGGGCGCGGAAGAGACCCAGTACTTC.